The 17 T cell receptor beta chains below were found in one sample sequenced in a study of T-cell memory formation after mild COVID-19. TCRdb re-called the 5' RACE reads with MiXCR, one entry per CDR3 protein. The sample includes about 260,000 distinct CDR3 sequences, around 8% of them seen just once. Sequenced sample: PBMCs or a T cell subset sorted from them (not recorded which). The receptors here all came from a man in his late teens or twenties who had mild COVID-19 (a few samples of this study predate the infection). Cell type and time point are not known.

This clonotype was seen only a few times. V and J are TRBV20-1 and TRBJ1-5; D may be TRBD1 (5 bases). V lost 6 bases to trimming and J lost 4 bases, with 10 bases between them. The CDR3 has 12 residues. Germline V CDR1 and CDR2: DFQATT, SNEGSKA (reference sequence). Here the CDR3 reads CSAERGNQPQHF. CDR3 DNA: TGCAGTGCGGAGAGGGGTAATCAGCCCCAGCATTTT.

This clonotype was observed a few times. V usage is TRBV3-1 and J usage is TRBJ2-7, with 11 nucleotides matching TRBD2. J was trimmed by 0 bases and V by 0 bases; bases with no gene match: 13. CDR3 length: 20 amino acids. Germline V gene sequence: CDR1 LGHDT, CDR2 YNNKEL (reference sequence). The CDR3 region is CASSQDLTTSGGPSSYEQYF. DNA of the CDR3: TGTGCCAGCAGCCAAGACTTAACAACTAGCGGGGGCCCCAGCTCCTACGAGCAGTACTTC.

The CDR3: CSVRGGLQTYEQYF. CDR3 nucleotide sequence: TGCAGCGTTCGAGGGGGACTTCAAACCTACGAGCAGTACTTC. The chain is built from TRBV29-1 and TRBJ2-7; D may correspond to TRBD1 or TRBD2 (6 bases each). Germline CDR1 and CDR2: SQVTM and ANQGSEA. The CDR3 has 14 residues. Trimming shortened V by 5 bases and J by 2 bases, and 16 bases separated the two germline ends.

This clonotype was seen a few times. The chain uses TRBV6-2 or TRBV6-3 and TRBJ1-2, with D unclear. This CDR3 comprises 13 residues. Germline CDR1 and CDR2: MNHEY and SVGEGT. Trimming stripped 8 bases from V and 3 bases from J, with 13 bases between. CDR3 sequence reads: CASSIGGHYGYTF. The CDR3 coding sequence is TGTGCCAGCTCTATAGGCGGGCACTATGGCTACACCTTC.

This clonotype was seen many times. The gene calls are TRBV20-1 and TRBJ1-6; 7 bases line up with TRBD1. The V and J ends lost 6 bases and 3 bases, in that order; junction bases with no gene match: 5. The CDR3 is made up of 14 amino acids. The V gene's germline CDR1 is DFQATT and CDR2 SNEGSKA (reference sequence). The CDR3 sequence is CSALGQNYNSPLHF. In DNA form, the CDR3 reads TGCAGTGCCCTGGGACAGAACTATAATTCACCCCTCCACTTT.

This clonotype was observed a handful of times. DNA of the CDR3: TGTGCCAGCAGCTTGGTCACAGTTGAGACCCAGTACTTC. Translation: CASSLVTVETQYF. This chain links TRBV5-6 with TRBJ2-5; no clear D gene. Germline lookup yields CDR1 SGHDT and CDR2 YYEEEE. Trimming shortened V by 0 bases and J by 5 bases, and 8 bases separated the two germline ends. This CDR3 comprises 13 residues.

The chain employs TRBV19 and TRBJ1-5; D is unresolved. The V gene lost 8 bases and the J gene lost 4 bases, with 9 bases spanning the gap. There are 12 residues in the CDR3. Germline V CDR1 and CDR2: LNHDA, SQIVND (reference sequence). The CDR3 nucleotides read TGTGCCAGTGAGGCGCAAAATCAGCCCCAGCATTTT. Encoded protein: CASEAQNQPQHF.

The sample holds a few counts of this clonotype. The chain employs TRBV25-1 and TRBJ1-3; no clear D. The CDR3 totals 14 residues. Per the germline V gene, CDR1 is MGHDK and CDR2 is SYGVNS. Trimming pared 4 bases from V and 4 bases from J, leaving 11 bases between. CDR3 loop: CASSAAGIGNTIYF. CDR3 nucleotides: TGTGCCAGCAGTGCCGCGGGGATCGGAAACACCATATATTTT.

This clonotype was observed a few times. This rearrangement joins TRBV20-1 to TRBJ2-5; D is possibly TRBD1 or TRBD2 (5 bases each). The V gene lost 8 bases and the J gene lost 5 bases, with 21 bases spanning the gap. Germline V lookup: CDR1 DFQATT, CDR2 SNEGSKA (reference sequence). The CDR3 consists of 14 residues. The CDR3 spells CSTRDGMERETQYF. The CDR3 nucleotides read TGCAGTACCAGGGACGGGATGGAGAGGGAGACCCAGTACTTC.

The table lists this clonotype with many counts. CDR3 sequence: CASSPIRGRVGTQYF. For the CDR3, the DNA is TGTGCCAGCAGCCCAATCCGAGGGAGGGTAGGGACCCAGTACTTC. The V and J genes are TRBV7-2 and TRBJ2-5, with 7 positions matching TRBD2. The CDR3 has 15 residues. The trim removed 5 bases at V and 7 bases at J, leaving 13 bases unmatched. Germline V gene data show CDR1 as SGHTA and CDR2 as FQGNSA.

This sequence joins TRBV3-1 and TRBJ2-5, with 9 bases identical to TRBD2. The V segment lost 4 bases and the J segment 3 bases; nucleotides outside the gene matches: 9. CDR3 length: 16 amino acids. Germline-derived CDR1 and CDR2 are LGHDT and YNNKEL (reference sequence). The CDR3 nucleotides are TGTGCCAGCAGCCTTCGACGGACTAGCGCTAAAGAGACCCAGTACTTC. Its protein product is CASSLRRTSAKETQYF.

This clonotype was seen many times. The chain recombines TRBV10-3 with TRBJ2-1, with TRBD2 matching over 7 bases. Germline V lookup: CDR1 ENHRY, CDR2 SYGVKD. The CDR3 totals 13 residues. V was clipped by 0 bases and J by 9 bases; unmatched bases: 2. Here the CDR3 reads CAISESRGSEQFF. The CDR3, as DNA: TGTGCCATCAGTGAGTCGCGGGGGAGTGAGCAGTTCTTC.

This clonotype has only a few counts. This rearrangement joins TRBV7-9 to TRBJ1-6; 7 bases align to TRBD1. This CDR3 comprises 18 residues. Looked up from germline, CDR1 is SEHNR and CDR2 is FQNEAQ (reference sequence). V lost 5 bases, J lost 0 bases, and 10 bases stayed unmatched. In DNA, the CDR3 is TGTGCCAGCAGCCCCCGACCGGGACAGAGCTCCTATAATTCACCCCTCCACTTT. Translated, it gives CASSPRPGQSSYNSPLHF.

This chain uses TRBV6-5 with TRBJ2-4; D is unclear. The CDR3 extends over 19 amino acids. The germline V gene encodes CDR1 MNHEY and CDR2 SVGAGI. V was shortened by 0 bases and J by 2 bases, with 20 bases between the two germline ends. The CDR3 DNA is TGTGCCAGCAGTTACTCGATAGATCCAGGTCGTGGGCCCAAAAACATTCAGTACTTC. Its protein product is CASSYSIDPGRGPKNIQYF.

This clonotype appeared a few times. This chain joins TRBV7-9 and TRBJ1-3; the D gene is possibly TRBD1 (5 bases). In germline, CDR1 is SEHNR, CDR2 FQNEAQ (reference sequence). CDR3 length: 16 amino acids. Trimming removed 6 bases at V and 0 bases at J, with 15 bases between. For the CDR3, the DNA is TGTGCCAGCAGGGGAAAGGGGCCGGCCTCTGGAAACACCATATATTTT. Translation gives CASRGKGPASGNTIYF.

This chain uses TRBV20-1 with TRBJ2-5; TRBD1 matches at 7 bases. The germline CDR1 and CDR2 sequences are DFQATT and SNEGSKA (reference sequence). The CDR3 has 13 amino acids. J was trimmed by 7 bases and V by 3 bases; bases with no gene match: 8. The CDR3 protein is CSASRQGYGTQYF. The CDR3, as DNA: TGCAGTGCTAGCAGACAGGGTTACGGGACCCAGTACTTC.

This clonotype was seen many times. V and J are TRBV5-1 and TRBJ2-5, with 8 bases matching TRBD2. The CDR3 consists of 14 residues. J was trimmed by 4 bases and V by 4 bases; bases with no gene match: 6. Germline V CDR1 and CDR2: SGHRS, YFSETQ. For the CDR3, the DNA is TGCGCCAGCAGCGCCACTAGCGGACTAGAGACCCAGTACTTC. Its translation: CASSATSGLETQYF.